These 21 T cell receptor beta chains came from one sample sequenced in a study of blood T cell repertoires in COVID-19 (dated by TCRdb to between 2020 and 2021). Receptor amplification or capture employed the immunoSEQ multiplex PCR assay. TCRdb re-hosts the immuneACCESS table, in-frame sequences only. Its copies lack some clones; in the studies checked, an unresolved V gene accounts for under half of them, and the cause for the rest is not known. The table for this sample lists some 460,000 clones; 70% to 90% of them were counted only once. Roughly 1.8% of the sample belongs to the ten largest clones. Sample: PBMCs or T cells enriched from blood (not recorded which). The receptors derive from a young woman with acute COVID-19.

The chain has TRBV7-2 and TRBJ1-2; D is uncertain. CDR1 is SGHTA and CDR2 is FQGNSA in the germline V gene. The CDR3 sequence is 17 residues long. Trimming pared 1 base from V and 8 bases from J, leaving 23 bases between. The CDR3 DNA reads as TGTGCCAGCAGCTTAGAATTATTGGCGACTGAGGAGAGGGGCTACACCTTC. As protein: CASSLELLATEERGYTF.

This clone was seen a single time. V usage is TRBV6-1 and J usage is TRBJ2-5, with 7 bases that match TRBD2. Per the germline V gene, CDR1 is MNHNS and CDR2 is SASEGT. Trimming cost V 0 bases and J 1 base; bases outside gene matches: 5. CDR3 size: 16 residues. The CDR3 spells CASSEAPRLAQETQYF. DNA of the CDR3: TGTGCCAGCAGTGAAGCCCCGCGACTAGCCCAAGAGACCCAGTACTTC.

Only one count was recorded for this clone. The CDR3 coding sequence is TGTGCCAGCAGTCAAGACAGGGGGCACAATGAGCAGTTCTTC. This encodes CASSQDRGHNEQFF. The rearrangement uses TRBV6-6 and TRBJ2-1, with 10 bases fitting TRBD1. V was pared by 5 bases and J by 5 bases, with 3 bases of the junction left unmatched. The CDR3 totals 14 residues. Germline-derived CDR1 and CDR2 are MNHNY and SVGAGI (reference sequence).

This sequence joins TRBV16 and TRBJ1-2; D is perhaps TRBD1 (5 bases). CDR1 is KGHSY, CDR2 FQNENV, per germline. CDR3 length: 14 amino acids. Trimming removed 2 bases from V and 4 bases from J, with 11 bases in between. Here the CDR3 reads CASSQLGGSYGYTF. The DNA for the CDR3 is TGTGCCAGCAGCCAACTTGGGGGGAGCTATGGCTACACCTTC.

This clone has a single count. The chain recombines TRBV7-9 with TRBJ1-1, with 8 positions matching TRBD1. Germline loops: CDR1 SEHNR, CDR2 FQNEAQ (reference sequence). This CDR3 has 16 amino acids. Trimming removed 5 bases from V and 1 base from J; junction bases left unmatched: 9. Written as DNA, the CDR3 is TGTGCCAGCAGCCCCCGTGGGGGGACAGGGAACACTGAAGCTTTCTTT. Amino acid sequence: CASSPRGGTGNTEAFF. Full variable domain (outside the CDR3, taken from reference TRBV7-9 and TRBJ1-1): DTGVSQNPRHKITKRGQNVTFRCDPISEHNRLYWYRQTLGQGPEFLTYFQNEAQLEKSRLLSDRFSAERPKGSFSTLEIQRTEQGDSAMYLCASSPRGGTGNTEAFFGQGTRLTVV.

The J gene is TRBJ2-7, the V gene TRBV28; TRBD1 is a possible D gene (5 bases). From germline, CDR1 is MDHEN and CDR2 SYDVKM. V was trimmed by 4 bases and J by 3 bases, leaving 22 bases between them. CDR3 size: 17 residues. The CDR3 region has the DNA TGTGCCAGCAGTTACAGAACGACCATCCGAGACAGCTACGAGCAGTACTTC. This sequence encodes CASSYRTTIRDSYEQYF.

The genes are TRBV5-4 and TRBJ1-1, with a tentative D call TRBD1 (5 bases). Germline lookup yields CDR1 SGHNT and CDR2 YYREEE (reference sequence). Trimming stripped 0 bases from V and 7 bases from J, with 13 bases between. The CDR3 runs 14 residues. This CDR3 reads CASSLGFQGREAFF. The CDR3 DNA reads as TGTGCCAGCAGCTTGGGCTTCCAGGGCCGTGAAGCTTTCTTT.

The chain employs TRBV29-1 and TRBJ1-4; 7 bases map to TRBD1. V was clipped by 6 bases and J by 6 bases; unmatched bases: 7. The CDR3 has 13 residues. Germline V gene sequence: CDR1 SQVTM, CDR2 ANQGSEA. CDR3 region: CSVSTGTDEKLFF. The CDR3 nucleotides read TGCAGCGTCTCGACAGGGACCGATGAAAAACTGTTTTTT.

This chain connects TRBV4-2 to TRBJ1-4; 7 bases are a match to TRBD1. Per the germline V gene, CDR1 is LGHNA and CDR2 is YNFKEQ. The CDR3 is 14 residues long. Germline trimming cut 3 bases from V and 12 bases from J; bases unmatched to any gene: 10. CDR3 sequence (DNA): TGTGCCAGCAGCCAGGACAGGTATCCCCTAGAACTGTTTTTT. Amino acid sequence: CASSQDRYPLELFF.

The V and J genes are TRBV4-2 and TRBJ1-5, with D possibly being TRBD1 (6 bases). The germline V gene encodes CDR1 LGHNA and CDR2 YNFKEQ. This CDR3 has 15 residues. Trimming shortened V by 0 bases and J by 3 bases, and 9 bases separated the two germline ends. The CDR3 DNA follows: TGTGCCAGCAGCCAAGAAGTGGGGGCCAATCAGCCCCAGCATTTT. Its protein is CASSQEVGANQPQHF.

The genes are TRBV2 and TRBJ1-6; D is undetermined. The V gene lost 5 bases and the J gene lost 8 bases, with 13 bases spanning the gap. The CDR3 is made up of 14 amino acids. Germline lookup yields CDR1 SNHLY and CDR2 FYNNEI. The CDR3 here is CASSQEGEDSPLHF. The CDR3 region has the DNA TGTGCCAGCAGTCAGGAGGGAGAGGATTCACCCCTCCACTTT. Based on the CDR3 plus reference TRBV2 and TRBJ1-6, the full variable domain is EPEVTQTPSHQVTQMGQEVILRCVPISNHLYFYWYRQILGQKVEFLVSFYNNEISEKSEIFDDQFSVERPDGSNFTLKIRSTKLEDSAMYFCASSQEGEDSPLHFGNGTRLTVT.

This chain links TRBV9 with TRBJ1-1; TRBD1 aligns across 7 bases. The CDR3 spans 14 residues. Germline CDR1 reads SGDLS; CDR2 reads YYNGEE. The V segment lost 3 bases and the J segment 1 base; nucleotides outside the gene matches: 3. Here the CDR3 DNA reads TGTGCCAGCAGCGCGACAGGGAGGAACACTGAAGCTTTCTTT. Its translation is CASSATGRNTEAFF.

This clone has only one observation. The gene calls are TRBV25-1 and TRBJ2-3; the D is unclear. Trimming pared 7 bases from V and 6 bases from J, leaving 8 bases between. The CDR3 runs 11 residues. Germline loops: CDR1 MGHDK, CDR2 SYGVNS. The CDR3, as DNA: TGTGCCAGCATCTCGTTGGATACGCAGTATTTT. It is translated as CASISLDTQYF.

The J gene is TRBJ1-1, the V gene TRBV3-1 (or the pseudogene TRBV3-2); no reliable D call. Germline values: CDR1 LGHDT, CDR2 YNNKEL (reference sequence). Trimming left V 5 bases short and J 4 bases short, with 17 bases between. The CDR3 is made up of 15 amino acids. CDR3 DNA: TGTGCCAGCAGCGCCCGCCTCCTTAGCGGCACTGAAGCTTTCTTT. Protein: CASSARLLSGTEAFF.

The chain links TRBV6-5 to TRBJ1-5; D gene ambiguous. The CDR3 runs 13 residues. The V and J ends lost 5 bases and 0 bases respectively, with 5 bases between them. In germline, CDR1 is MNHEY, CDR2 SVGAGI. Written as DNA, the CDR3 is TGTGCCAGCAGTCAACATAGCAATCAGCCCCAGCATTTT. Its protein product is CASSQHSNQPQHF.

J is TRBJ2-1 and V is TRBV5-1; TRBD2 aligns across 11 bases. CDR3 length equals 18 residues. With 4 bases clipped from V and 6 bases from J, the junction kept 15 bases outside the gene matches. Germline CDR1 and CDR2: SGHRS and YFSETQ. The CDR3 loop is CASSTNSGGDIRSNEQFF. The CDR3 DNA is TGCGCCAGCAGCACTAATAGCGGGGGGGACATTCGGTCCAATGAGCAGTTCTTC.

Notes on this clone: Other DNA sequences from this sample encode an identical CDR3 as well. The CDR3 sequence is CASSVGVSSGNTIYF. CDR3 in DNA: TGTGCCAGCAGCGTCGGAGTGAGCTCTGGAAACACCATATATTTT. The V gene is TRBV9, the J gene TRBJ1-3; D gene uncertain. V was cut by 2 bases and J by 0 bases, with 9 bases left in between. CDR1 is SGDLS, CDR2 YYNGEE, per germline. The CDR3 runs to 15 residues.

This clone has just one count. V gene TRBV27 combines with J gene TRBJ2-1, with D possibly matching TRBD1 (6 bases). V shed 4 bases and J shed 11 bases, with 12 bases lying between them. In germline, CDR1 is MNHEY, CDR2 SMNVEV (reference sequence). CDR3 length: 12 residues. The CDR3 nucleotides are TGTGCCAGCAGTTCTACAGGGAGAAAGCAGTTCTTC. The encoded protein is CASSSTGRKQFF.

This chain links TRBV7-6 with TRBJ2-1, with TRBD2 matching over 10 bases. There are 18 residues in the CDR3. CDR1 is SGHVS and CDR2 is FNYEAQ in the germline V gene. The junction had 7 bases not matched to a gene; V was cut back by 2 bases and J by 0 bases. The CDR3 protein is CASSLTSGILSSYNEQFF. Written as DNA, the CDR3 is TGTGCCAGCAGCTTAACTAGCGGGATCTTAAGCTCCTACAATGAGCAGTTCTTC. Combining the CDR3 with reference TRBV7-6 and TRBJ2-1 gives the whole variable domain GAGVSQSPRYKVTKRGQDVALRCDPISGHVSLYWYRQALGQGPEFLTYFNYEAQQDKSGLPNDRFSAERPEGSISTLTIQRTEQRDSAMYRCASSLTSGILSSYNEQFFGPGTRLTVL.

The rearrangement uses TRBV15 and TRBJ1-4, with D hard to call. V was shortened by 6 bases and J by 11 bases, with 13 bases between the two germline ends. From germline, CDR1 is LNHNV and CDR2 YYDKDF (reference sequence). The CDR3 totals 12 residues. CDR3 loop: CATSTTGGKLFF. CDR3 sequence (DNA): TGTGCCACCAGTACGACTGGTGGGAAACTGTTTTTT.

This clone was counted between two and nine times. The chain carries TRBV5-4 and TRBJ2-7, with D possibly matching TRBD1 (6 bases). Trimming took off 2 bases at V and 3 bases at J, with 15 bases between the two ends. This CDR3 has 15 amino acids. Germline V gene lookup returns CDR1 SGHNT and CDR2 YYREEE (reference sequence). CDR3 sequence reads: CASSFRGQGYYEQYF. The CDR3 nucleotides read TGTGCCAGCAGCTTCAGGGGTCAGGGGTACTACGAGCAGTACTTC.